This entry lists 9 T cell receptor beta chains sequenced from one sample in a study of control samples from healthy donors and cancer patients. Sequencing used immunoSEQ multiplex PCR; TCRdb keeps in-frame clones, though not all of them. This sample has approximately 110,000 clones, with about 89% found just once. The material sequenced was blood. The receptors here all came from a woman in her fifties or sixties in good health.

CDR3 amino acids: CAWSSTGEVKLFF. DNA of the CDR3: TGTGCCTGGAGTTCGACAGGGGAGGTAAAACTGTTTTTT. V gene TRBV30 combines with J gene TRBJ1-4, with TRBD1 matching 8 bases. The CDR3 sequence is 13 residues long. Germline CDR1 is GTSNPN and CDR2 is SVGIG (reference sequence). The ends lost 2 bases at V and 10 bases at J; junction bases unmatched: 6.

This chain uses TRBV11-3 with TRBJ2-3; D remains ambiguous. The germline gives CDR1 SGHNT, CDR2 YENEEA. V was shortened by 5 bases and J by 5 bases, with 14 bases between the two germline ends. This CDR3 contains 14 residues. The CDR3 DNA sequence: TGTGCCAGCAGCCAAGGCCTGTATGGAGATACGCAGTATTTT. Protein sequence: CASSQGLYGDTQYF.

The V and J genes are TRBV21-1 and TRBJ2-4; the table assigns TRBD1, which was not confirmed against the DNA. TRBV21-1 is labeled a pseudogene. The CDR3 spans 14 residues. For the CDR3, the DNA is TGTGCCAGCAGCAAAGTCCCAGGCGTAGGCATTCAGTACTTC. This codes for CASSKVPGVGIQYF.

J is TRBJ2-2 and V is TRBV11-2; D is uncertain. The CDR3 contains 15 residues. V lost 7 bases and J 5 bases, leaving 17 bases between the germline ends. The germline gives CDR1 SGHAT, CDR2 FQNNGV. In DNA form, the CDR3 reads TGTGCCAGCACCCGAGTTGTCTCTCCAACCGGGGAGCTGTTTTTT. Protein: CASTRVVSPTGELFF.

There are a few counts of this clone. This chain joins TRBV14 and TRBJ2-3, with TRBD2 identical over 7 bases. The junction had 10 bases not matched to a gene; V was cut back by 4 bases and J by 3 bases. CDR1 and CDR2 (germline): SGHDN, FVKESK. CDR3 size: 16 residues. CDR3 amino acids: CASSPWRRGTTDTQYF. The CDR3, as DNA: TGTGCCAGCAGCCCGTGGCGGCGGGGGACGACAGATACGCAGTATTTT.

The V call is TRBV29-1, the J call TRBJ1-1, with D perhaps TRBD1 (5 bases). Trimming left V 4 bases short and J 1 base short, with 10 bases between. CDR3 size: 13 residues. Germline V gene data show CDR1 as SQVTM and CDR2 as ANQGSEA. The CDR3 loop is CSVGGDSNTEAFF. The CDR3 bases are TGCAGCGTTGGAGGGGATTCGAACACTGAAGCTTTCTTT.

This chain joins TRBV19 and TRBJ1-5, with D possibly matching TRBD1 (5 bases). V lost 6 bases and J lost 4, with 16 bases in between. Germline CDR1 and CDR2: LNHDA and SQIVND (reference sequence). The CDR3 is 15 amino acids. Written as DNA, the CDR3 is TGTGCCAGTAGCACCCGGGACCCAAGAAATCAGCCCCAGCATTTT. Its protein product is CASSTRDPRNQPQHF.

This sequence joins TRBV29-1 and TRBJ1-6; 8 bases map to TRBD1. Per germline, CDR1 SQVTM and CDR2 ANQGSEA. The CDR3 is 16 residues long. V lost 6 bases, J lost 10 bases, and 17 bases stayed unmatched. CDR3 region: CSVGGPATGDLSPLHF. The CDR3 bases are TGCAGCGTGGGTGGGCCCGCGACAGGGGATCTCTCACCCCTCCACTTT.

This rearrangement joins TRBV12-3 or TRBV12-4 to TRBJ2-5; D remains unclear. The CDR3 extends over 11 amino acids. Trimming removed 5 bases at V and 5 bases at J, with 6 bases between. DNA for the CDR3: TGTGCCAGCAGTCCTTCGGAGACCCAGTACTTC. As protein: CASSPSETQYF.